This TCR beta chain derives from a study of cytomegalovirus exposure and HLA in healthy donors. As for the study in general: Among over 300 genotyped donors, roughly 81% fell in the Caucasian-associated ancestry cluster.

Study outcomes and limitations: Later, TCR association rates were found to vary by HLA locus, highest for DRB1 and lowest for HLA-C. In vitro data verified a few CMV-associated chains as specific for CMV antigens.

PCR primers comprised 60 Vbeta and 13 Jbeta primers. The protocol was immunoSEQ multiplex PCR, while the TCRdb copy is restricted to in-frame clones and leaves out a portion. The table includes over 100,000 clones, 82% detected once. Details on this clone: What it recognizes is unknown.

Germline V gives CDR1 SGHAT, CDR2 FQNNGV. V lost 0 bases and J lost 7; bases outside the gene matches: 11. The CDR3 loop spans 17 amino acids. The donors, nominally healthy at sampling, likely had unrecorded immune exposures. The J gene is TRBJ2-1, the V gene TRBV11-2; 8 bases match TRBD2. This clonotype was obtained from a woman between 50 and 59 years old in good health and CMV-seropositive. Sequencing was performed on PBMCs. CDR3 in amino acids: CASSLDPGSGSANEQFF. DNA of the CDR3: TGTGCCAGCAGCTTAGATCCTGGGAGCGGGAGTGCGAATGAGCAGTTCTTC.